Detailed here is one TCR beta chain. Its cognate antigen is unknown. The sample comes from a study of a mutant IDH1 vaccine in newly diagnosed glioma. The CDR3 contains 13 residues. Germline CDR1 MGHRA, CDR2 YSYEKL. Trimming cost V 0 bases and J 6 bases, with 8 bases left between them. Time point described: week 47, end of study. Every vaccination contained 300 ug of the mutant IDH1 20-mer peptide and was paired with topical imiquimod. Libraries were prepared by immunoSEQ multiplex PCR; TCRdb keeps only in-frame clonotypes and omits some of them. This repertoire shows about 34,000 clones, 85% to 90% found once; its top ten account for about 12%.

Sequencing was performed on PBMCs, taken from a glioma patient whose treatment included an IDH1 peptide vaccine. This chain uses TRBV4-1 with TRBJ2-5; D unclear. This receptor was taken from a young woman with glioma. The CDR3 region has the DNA TGCGCCAGCAGCCAAGAGGCTACACAGACCCAGTACTTC. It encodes CASSQEATQTQYF.